What follows are 12 T cell receptor beta chains derived from one specimen sequenced in a study of cytomegalovirus exposure and HLA in healthy donors. Clones were sequenced by immunoSEQ multiplex PCR, and TCRdb holds only the in-frame ones, with some missing. This table holds 120,000 to 150,000 clones, roughly 86% found once. The specimen sequenced was PBMCs. These TCRs come from a young man in good health and CMV-seropositive.

This sequence joins TRBV27 and TRBJ2-5; perhaps TRBD2 as D (5 bases). V gave up 3 bases and J gave up 1 base, with 15 bases separating them. Germline V gene data show CDR1 as MNHEY and CDR2 as SMNVEV (reference sequence). This CDR3 is built from 16 residues. This CDR3 is CASSLEAGSLQETQYF. The CDR3 nucleotides are TGTGCCAGCAGTTTGGAGGCAGGTAGTCTCCAAGAGACCCAGTACTTC.

This clone has more than one count but fewer than ten. The chain is built from TRBV9 and TRBJ1-6; a possible D gene is TRBD1 (6 bases). Per germline, CDR1 SGDLS and CDR2 YYNGEE. V was cut by 2 bases and J by 8 bases, with 17 bases left in between. This CDR3 has 16 residues. The CDR3 sequence: CASSVNGDINYSPLHF. Here the CDR3 DNA reads TGTGCCAGCAGCGTGAATGGGGACATCAACTATTCACCCCTCCACTTT.

The rearrangement links TRBV30 to TRBJ1-1, with unresolved D. V was shortened by 6 bases and J by 5 bases, with 10 bases between the two germline ends. The germline CDR1 and CDR2 sequences are GTSNPN and SVGIG (reference sequence). The CDR3 spans 11 residues. CDR3 sequence reads: CACGVGTEAFF. CDR3 bases: TGTGCCTGCGGGGTCGGTACTGAAGCTTTCTTT.

The rearrangement links TRBV18 to TRBJ2-1, with 7 nucleotides matching TRBD1. Looked up from germline, CDR1 is KGHSH and CDR2 is LQKENI. The CDR3 consists of 14 residues. Unmatched junction bases numbered 9, after V lost 5 bases and J lost 8 bases. The CDR3 DNA sequence: TGTGCCAGCTCAACTCGACAGGGTCGAGATGAGCAGTTCTTC. Amino acid sequence: CASSTRQGRDEQFF.

This clone appeared a few times. The V and J genes are TRBV6-1 and TRBJ2-3, with TRBD2 matching over 8 bases. CDR1 is MNHNS and CDR2 is SASEGT in the germline V gene. Trimming cost V 3 bases and J 2 bases; bases outside gene matches: 4. This CDR3 spans 15 amino acids. CDR3 sequence (DNA): TGTGCCAGCAGTGAGGGACTAGGTTCCACAGATACGCAGTATTTT. Residues: CASSEGLGSTDTQYF.

V is TRBV6-1 and J is TRBJ2-3, with D possibly TRBD2 on 5 matching bases. V dropped 8 bases and J dropped 2 bases, with 14 bases sitting between them. Germline CDR1 reads MNHNS; CDR2 reads SASEGT. CDR3 length equals 14 residues. The CDR3: CASRGLITTDTQYF. The CDR3 region has the DNA TGTGCCAGCCGAGGACTCATAACCACAGATACGCAGTATTTT.

The rearrangement joins TRBV5-1 to TRBJ2-7; TRBD1 might be the D (5 bases). V was cut by 0 bases and J by 5 bases, with 18 bases left in between. CDR3 length: 16 amino acids. Looked up from germline, CDR1 is SGHRS and CDR2 is YFSETQ. The CDR3 region has the DNA TGCGCCAGCAGCTTGGGTCAAGGGGCACGGAGCGACGAGCAGTACTTC. Amino acids: CASSLGQGARSDEQYF. Supplemented by reference TRBV5-1 and TRBJ2-7, the full variable domain reads KAGVTQTPRYLIKTRGQQVTLSCSPISGHRSVSWYQQTPGQGLQFLFEYFSETQRNKGNFPGRFSGRQFSNSRSEMNVSTLELGDSALYLCASSLGQGARSDEQYFGPGTRLTVT.

This rearrangement joins TRBV28 to TRBJ1-4; weak D call: TRBD1 (5 bases). There are 15 residues in the CDR3. V dropped 2 bases and J dropped 8 bases, with 15 bases sitting between them. Germline V gene lookup returns CDR1 MDHEN and CDR2 SYDVKM. The DNA of the CDR3 is TGTGCCAGCAGTTTACCTCGCCAGGGCAAGGAAAAACTGTTTTTT. Protein: CASSLPRQGKEKLFF. The full variable domain, with the rest looked up from reference TRBV28 and TRBJ1-4, is DVKVTQSSRYLVKRTGEKVFLECVQDMDHENMFWYRQDPGLGLRLIYFSYDVKMKEKGDIPEGYSVSREKKERFSLILESASTNQTSMYLCASSLPRQGKEKLFFGSGTQLSVL.

The V call is TRBV5-1, the J call TRBJ2-5; D possibly corresponds to TRBD2 (6 bases). Germline V gene sequence: CDR1 SGHRS, CDR2 YFSETQ. Trimming cost V 6 bases and J 7 bases, with 28 bases left between them. The CDR3 is made up of 17 amino acids. CDR3 loop: CASTEPLPISPGATQYF. The CDR3 DNA reads TGCGCCAGCACCGAACCCCTCCCGATATCCCCGGGAGCGACCCAGTACTTC.

The J gene is TRBJ2-7, the V gene TRBV27, with TRBD2 matching 7 bases. CDR3 length: 14 amino acids. Trimming removed 3 bases from V and 0 bases from J; junction bases left unmatched: 2. Germline CDR1 and CDR2: MNHEY and SMNVEV (reference sequence). In DNA, the CDR3 is TGTGCCAGCAGTTTCGGCGGGGGCTCCTACGAGCAGTACTTC. It specifies CASSFGGGSYEQYF.

This CDR3 reads CASRSRGETQYF. The CDR3, as DNA: TGTGCCAGCAGGTCAAGGGGAGAGACCCAGTACTTC. The rearrangement links TRBV27 to TRBJ2-5; D is possibly TRBD1 (5 bases). This CDR3 spans 12 amino acids. The germline gives CDR1 MNHEY, CDR2 SMNVEV (reference sequence). V was clipped by 6 bases and J by 4 bases, with 9 bases between them.

V is TRBV11-2 and J is TRBJ1-2; D gene uncertain. Germline V CDR1 and CDR2: SGHAT, FQNNGV. This CDR3 is built from 13 residues. The ends were cut back, 0 bases at V and 7 bases at J, with 9 bases in the middle. The chain's CDR3 is CASSLEAGIGYTF. The DNA for the CDR3 is TGTGCCAGCAGCTTAGAGGCCGGGATTGGCTACACCTTC. Looking up the rest from reference TRBV11-2 and TRBJ1-2 gives the full variable domain: EAGVAQSPRYKIIEKRQSVAFWCNPISGHATLYWYQQILGQGPKLLIQFQNNGVVDDSQLPKDRFSAERLKGVDSTLKIQPAKLEDSAVYLCASSLEAGIGYTFGSGTRLTVV.